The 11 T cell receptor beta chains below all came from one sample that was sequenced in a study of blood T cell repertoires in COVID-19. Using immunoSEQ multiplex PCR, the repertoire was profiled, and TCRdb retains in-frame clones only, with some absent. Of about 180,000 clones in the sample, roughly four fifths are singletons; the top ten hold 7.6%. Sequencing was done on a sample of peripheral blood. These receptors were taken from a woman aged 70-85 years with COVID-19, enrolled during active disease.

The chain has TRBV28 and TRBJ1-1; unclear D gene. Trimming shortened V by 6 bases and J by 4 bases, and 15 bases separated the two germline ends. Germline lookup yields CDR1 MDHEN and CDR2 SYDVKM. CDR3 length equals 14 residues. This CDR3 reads CASSLEGFLTEAFF. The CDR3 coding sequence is TGTGCCAGCAGCCTTGAGGGATTTCTCACTGAAGCTTTCTTT.

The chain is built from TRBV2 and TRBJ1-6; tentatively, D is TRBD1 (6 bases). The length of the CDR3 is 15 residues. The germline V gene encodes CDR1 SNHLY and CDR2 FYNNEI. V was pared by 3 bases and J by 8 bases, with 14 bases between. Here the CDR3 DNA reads TGTGCCAGCAGTGACCAAATAGGGGGGGATTCACCCCTCCACTTT. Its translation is CASSDQIGGDSPLHF.

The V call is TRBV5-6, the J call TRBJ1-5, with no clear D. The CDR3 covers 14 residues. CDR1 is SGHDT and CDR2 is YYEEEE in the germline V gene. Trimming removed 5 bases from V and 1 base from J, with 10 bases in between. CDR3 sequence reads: CASRRGSSNQPQHF. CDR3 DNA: TGTGCCAGCAGACGAGGGTCAAGCAATCAGCCCCAGCATTTT.

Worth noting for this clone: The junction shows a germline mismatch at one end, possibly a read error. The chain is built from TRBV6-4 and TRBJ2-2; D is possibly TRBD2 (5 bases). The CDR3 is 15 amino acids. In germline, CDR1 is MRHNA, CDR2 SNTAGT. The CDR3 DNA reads TGTGCCAGCAGGCCGAAGGGTTCAAACACCGGGAAGCTGTTTTTT. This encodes CASRPKGSNTGKLFF.

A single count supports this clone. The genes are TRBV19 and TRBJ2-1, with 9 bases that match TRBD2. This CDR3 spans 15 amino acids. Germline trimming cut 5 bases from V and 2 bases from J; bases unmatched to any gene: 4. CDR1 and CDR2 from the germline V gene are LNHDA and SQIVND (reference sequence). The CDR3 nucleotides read TGTGCCAGTAGTGGGGCTAGCGGGACCTACAATGAGCAGTTCTTC. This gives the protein CASSGASGTYNEQFF.

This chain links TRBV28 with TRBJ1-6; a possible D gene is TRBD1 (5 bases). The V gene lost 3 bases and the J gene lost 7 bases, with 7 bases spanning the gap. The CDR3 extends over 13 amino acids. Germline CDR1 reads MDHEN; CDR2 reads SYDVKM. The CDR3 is CASSFQGNSPLHF. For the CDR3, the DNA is TGTGCCAGCAGTTTTCAGGGAAATTCACCCCTCCACTTT.

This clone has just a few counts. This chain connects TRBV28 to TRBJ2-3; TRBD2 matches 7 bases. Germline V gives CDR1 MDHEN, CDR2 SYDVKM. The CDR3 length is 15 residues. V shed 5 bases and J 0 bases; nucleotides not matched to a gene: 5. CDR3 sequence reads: CASSGTSVSTDTQYF. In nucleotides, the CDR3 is TGTGCCAGCAGTGGAACTAGCGTGAGCACAGATACGCAGTATTTT.

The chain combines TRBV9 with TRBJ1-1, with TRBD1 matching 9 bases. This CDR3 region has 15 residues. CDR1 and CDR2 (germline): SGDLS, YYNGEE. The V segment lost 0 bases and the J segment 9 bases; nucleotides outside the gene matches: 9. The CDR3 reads CASSVEEDRGFQAFF. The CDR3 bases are TGTGCCAGCAGCGTAGAGGAGGACAGGGGCTTTCAAGCTTTCTTT.

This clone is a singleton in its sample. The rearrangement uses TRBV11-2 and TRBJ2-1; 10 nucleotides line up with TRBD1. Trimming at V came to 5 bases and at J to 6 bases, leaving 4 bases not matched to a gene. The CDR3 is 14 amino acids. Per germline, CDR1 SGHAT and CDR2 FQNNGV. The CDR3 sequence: CASSTGTGVNEQFF. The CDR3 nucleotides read TGTGCCAGCAGCACCGGGACAGGGGTCAATGAGCAGTTCTTC.

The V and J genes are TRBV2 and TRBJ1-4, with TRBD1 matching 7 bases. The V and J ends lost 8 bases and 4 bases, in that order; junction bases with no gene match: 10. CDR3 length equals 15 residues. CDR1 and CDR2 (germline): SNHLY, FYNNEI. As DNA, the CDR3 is TGTGCCAGCCGGGCAGGGGGTAAATTTAATGAAAAACTGTTTTTT. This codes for CASRAGGKFNEKLFF.

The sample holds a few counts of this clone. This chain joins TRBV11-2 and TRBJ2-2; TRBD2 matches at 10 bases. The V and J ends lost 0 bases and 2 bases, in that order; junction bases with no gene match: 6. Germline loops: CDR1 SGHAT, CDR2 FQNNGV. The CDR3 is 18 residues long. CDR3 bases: TGTGCCAGCAGCTTAGATGGACTAGCGGACCCAAACACCGGGGAGCTGTTTTTT. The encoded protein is CASSLDGLADPNTGELFF. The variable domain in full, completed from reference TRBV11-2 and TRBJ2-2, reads EAGVAQSPRYKIIEKRQSVAFWCNPISGHATLYWYQQILGQGPKLLIQFQNNGVVDDSQLPKDRFSAERLKGVDSTLKIQPAKLEDSAVYLCASSLDGLADPNTGELFFGEGSRLTVL.